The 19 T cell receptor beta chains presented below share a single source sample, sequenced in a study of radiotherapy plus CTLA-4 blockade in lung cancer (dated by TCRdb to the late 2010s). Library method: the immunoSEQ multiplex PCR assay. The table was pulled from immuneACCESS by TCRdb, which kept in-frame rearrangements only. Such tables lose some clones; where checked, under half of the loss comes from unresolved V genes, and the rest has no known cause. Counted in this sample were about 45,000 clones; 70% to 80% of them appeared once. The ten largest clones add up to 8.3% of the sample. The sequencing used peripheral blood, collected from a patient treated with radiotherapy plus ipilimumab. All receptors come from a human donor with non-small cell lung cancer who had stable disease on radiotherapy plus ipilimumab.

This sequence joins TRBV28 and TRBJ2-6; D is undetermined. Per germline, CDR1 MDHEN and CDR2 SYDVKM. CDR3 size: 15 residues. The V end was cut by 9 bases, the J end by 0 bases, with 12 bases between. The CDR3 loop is CASTLEGSGANVLTF. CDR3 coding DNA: TGTGCCAGTACGCTTGAAGGCTCTGGGGCCAACGTCCTGACTTTC.

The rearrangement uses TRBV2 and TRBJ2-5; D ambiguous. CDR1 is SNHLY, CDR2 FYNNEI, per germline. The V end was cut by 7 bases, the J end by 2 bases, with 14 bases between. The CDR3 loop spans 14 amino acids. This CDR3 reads CASITGSFQETQYF. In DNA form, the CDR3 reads TGTGCCAGCATCACCGGAAGCTTTCAAGAGACCCAGTACTTC.

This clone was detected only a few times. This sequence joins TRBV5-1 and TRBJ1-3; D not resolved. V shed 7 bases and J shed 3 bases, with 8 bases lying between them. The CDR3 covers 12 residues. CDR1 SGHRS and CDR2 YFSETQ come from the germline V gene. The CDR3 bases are TGCGCCAGCGCGGCGGATGGAAACACCATATATTTT. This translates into CASAADGNTIYF.

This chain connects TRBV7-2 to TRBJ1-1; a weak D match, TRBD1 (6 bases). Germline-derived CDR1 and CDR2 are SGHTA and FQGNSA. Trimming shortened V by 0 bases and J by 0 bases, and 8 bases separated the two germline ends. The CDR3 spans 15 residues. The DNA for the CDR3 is TGTGCCAGCAGCTTAGCAGGGGGTTTGAACACTGAAGCTTTCTTT. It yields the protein CASSLAGGLNTEAFF.

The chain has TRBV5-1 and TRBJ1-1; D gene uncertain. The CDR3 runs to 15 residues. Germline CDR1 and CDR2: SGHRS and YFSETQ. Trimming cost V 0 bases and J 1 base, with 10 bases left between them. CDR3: CASSLEALRNTEAFF. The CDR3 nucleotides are TGCGCCAGCAGCTTGGAGGCTCTTCGGAACACTGAAGCTTTCTTT.

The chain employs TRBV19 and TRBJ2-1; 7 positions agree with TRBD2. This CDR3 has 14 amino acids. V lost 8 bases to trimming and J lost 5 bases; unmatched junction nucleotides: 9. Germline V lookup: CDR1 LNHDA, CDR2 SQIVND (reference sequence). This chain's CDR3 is CASRSRGVHNEQFF. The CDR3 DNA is TGTGCCAGTCGTAGCCGGGGGGTCCACAATGAGCAGTTCTTC.

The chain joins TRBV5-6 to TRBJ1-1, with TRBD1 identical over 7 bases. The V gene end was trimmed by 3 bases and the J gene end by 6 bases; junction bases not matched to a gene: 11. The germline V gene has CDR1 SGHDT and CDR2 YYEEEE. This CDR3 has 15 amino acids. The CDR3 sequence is CASSSQGSIPPEAFF. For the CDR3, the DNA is TGTGCCAGCAGCTCACAGGGGTCGATACCTCCTGAAGCTTTCTTT.

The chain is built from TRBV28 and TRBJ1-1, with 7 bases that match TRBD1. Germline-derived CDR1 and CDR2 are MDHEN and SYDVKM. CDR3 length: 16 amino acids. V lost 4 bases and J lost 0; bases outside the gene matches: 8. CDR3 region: CASSSPGGGLNTEAFF. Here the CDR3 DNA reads TGTGCCAGCAGTTCTCCAGGGGGTGGGCTGAACACTGAAGCTTTCTTT.

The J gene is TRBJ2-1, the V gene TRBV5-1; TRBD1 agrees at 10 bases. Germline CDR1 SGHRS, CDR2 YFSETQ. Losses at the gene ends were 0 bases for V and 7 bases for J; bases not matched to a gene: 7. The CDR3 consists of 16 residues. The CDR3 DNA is TGCGCCAGCAGCTTGGCCACGACAGGGGGCTATAATGAGCAGTTCTTC. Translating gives CASSLATTGGYNEQFF.

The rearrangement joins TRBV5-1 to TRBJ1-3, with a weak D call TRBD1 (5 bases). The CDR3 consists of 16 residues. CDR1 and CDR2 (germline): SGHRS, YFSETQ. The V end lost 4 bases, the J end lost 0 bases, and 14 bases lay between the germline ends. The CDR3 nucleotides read TGCGCCAGCAGCCTGACAGTGCCATCCTCTGGAAACACCATATATTTT. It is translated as CASSLTVPSSGNTIYF.

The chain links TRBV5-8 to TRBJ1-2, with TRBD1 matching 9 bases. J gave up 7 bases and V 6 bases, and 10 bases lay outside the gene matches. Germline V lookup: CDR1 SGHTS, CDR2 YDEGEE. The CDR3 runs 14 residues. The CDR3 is CASILYTGGIGYTF. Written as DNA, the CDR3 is TGTGCCAGCATCCTATACACAGGGGGCATTGGCTACACCTTC.

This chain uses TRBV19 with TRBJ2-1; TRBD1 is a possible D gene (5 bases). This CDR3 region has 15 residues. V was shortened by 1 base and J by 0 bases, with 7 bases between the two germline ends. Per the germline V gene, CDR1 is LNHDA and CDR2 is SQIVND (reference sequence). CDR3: CASSIGQSSYNEQFF. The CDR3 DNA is TGTGCCAGTAGTATAGGACAGAGCTCCTACAATGAGCAGTTCTTC.

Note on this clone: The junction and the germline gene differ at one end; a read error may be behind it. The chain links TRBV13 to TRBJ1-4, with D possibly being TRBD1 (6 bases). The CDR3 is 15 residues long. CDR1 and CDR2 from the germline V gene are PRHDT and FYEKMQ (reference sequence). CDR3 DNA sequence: TGTGCCAGCAGCCTAGGACAGTCTTTTAATGAAAAACTGTTTTTT. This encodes CASSLGQSFNEKLFF.

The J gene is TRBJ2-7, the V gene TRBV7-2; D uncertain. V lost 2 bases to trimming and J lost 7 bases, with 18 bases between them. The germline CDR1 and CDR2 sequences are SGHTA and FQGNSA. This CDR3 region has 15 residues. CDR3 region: CASSLNSHALLEQYF. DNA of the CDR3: TGTGCCAGCAGCTTAAATTCCCATGCCCTCCTGGAGCAGTACTTC.

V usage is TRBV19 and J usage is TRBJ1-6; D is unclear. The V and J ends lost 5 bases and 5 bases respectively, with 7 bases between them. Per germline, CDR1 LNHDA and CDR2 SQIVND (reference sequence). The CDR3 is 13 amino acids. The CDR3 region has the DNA TGTGCCAGTAGTGGGCGGAATAATTCACCCCTCCACTTT. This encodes CASSGRNNSPLHF.

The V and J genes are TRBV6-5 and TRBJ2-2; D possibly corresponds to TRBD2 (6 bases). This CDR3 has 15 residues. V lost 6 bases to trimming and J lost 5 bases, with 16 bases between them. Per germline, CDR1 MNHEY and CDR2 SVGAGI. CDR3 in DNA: TGTGCCAGCAGACCCCCCGGGGGTCGTACCGGGGAGCTGTTTTTT. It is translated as CASRPPGGRTGELFF.

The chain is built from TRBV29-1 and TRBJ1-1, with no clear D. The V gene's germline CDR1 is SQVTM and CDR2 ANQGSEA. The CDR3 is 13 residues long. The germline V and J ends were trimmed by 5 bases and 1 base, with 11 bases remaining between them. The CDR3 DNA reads TGCAGCGTTTCTACGAAGGGGAACACTGAAGCTTTCTTT. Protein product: CSVSTKGNTEAFF.

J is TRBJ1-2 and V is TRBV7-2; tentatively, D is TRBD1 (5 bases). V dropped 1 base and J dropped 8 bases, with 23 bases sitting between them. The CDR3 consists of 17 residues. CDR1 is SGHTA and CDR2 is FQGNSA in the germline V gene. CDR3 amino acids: CASSLDFGGEGRLGYTF. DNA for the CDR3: TGTGCCAGCAGCTTAGATTTTGGAGGAGAGGGGCGACTAGGCTACACCTTC.

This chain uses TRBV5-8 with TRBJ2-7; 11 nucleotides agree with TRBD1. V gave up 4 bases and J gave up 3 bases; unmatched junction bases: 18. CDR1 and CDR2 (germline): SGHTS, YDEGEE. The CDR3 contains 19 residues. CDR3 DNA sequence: TGTGCCAGCAGCCGTTTCATGGGGACAGGGGGTCTCCTAGGCTACGAGCAGTACTTC. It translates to CASSRFMGTGGLLGYEQYF.